Following are 13 T cell receptor beta chains from one sample sequenced in a study of T cells in localized non-small cell lung cancer. Assay: immunoSEQ multiplex PCR; the TCRdb copy retains only in-frame clones and omits some. Counted here are tens of thousands of clones, approximately 92% occurring once; the ten biggest clones make up approximately 7.7%. The sample was peripheral blood, taken before any cancer treatment. All receptors come from a female donor older than 55 with stage I lung adenocarcinoma.

This chain joins TRBV11-1 and TRBJ1-1, with D tentatively TRBD1 (5 bases). The V end was cut by 3 bases, the J end by 1 base, with 9 bases between. CDR1 and CDR2 (germline): SGHAT, FQDESV (reference sequence). This CDR3 has 14 amino acids. The CDR3 protein is CASSFSGWNTEAFF. DNA for the CDR3: TGTGCCAGCAGCTTTTCAGGGTGGAACACTGAAGCTTTCTTT.

There are a few counts of this clone. V gene TRBV28 combines with J gene TRBJ1-5; no definite D call. The CDR3 is 15 amino acids. CDR1 and CDR2 (germline): MDHEN, SYDVKM. V was clipped by 5 bases and J by 8 bases, with 19 bases between them. The chain's CDR3 is CASSPIGTAREPQHF. CDR3 coding DNA: TGTGCCAGCAGTCCTATCGGTACAGCCCGGGAGCCCCAGCATTTT.

This chain links TRBV2 with TRBJ2-6; D might be TRBD1 (5 bases). Deletions cut 7 bases from V and 4 bases from J, with 11 bases between. CDR1 SNHLY and CDR2 FYNNEI come from the germline V gene. CDR3 size: 14 residues. CDR3 sequence: CASIRGQGANVLTF. As DNA, the CDR3 is TGTGCCAGCATAAGGGGTCAGGGGGCCAACGTCCTGACTTTC.

CDR3: CASSLFHRGLTGELFF. The DNA of the CDR3 is TGTGCCAGCAGTTTATTTCACAGGGGTCTCACCGGGGAGCTGTTTTTT. The chain carries TRBV27 and TRBJ2-2; TRBD1 matches at 7 bases. The CDR3 is 16 amino acids. In germline, CDR1 is MNHEY, CDR2 SMNVEV (reference sequence). The ends lost 1 base at V and 4 bases at J; junction bases unmatched: 6.

The rearrangement uses TRBV2 and TRBJ1-5; 9 bases align to TRBD1. The trim removed 7 bases at V and 7 bases at J, leaving 17 bases unmatched. CDR1 is SNHLY, CDR2 FYNNEI, per germline. The CDR3 consists of 17 residues. The CDR3 loop is CASNLPSDRGIRQPQHF. DNA of the CDR3: TGTGCCAGCAATCTCCCCTCGGACAGGGGAATTCGGCAGCCCCAGCATTTT. The full variable domain, in which reference TRBV2 and TRBJ1-5 provide the parts outside the CDR3, is EPEVTQTPSHQVTQMGQEVILRCVPISNHLYFYWYRQILGQKVEFLVSFYNNEISEKSEIFDDQFSVERPDGSNFTLKIRSTKLEDSAMYFCASNLPSDRGIRQPQHFGDGTRLSIL.

This sequence joins TRBV6-1 and TRBJ1-6; TRBD1 aligns across 9 bases. CDR1 MNHNS and CDR2 SASEGT come from the germline V gene. The V gene end was trimmed by 11 bases and the J gene end by 10 bases; junction bases not matched to a gene: 9. The CDR3 covers 13 residues. CDR3 sequence reads: CAGRRDRVSPLHF. The DNA for the CDR3 is TGTGCCGGGCGGAGGGACAGGGTCTCACCCCTCCACTTT.

The chain carries TRBV16 and TRBJ1-3, with D hard to call. V was cut by 4 bases and J by 0 bases, with 13 bases left in between. The germline V gene has CDR1 KGHSY and CDR2 FQNENV. This CDR3 region has 16 residues. DNA of the CDR3: TGTGCCAGCAGCCCAGTCGGAAAAACCTCTGGAAACACCATATATTTT. Translated: CASSPVGKTSGNTIYF.

The count of this clone is one. The genes are TRBV15 and TRBJ1-2; 7 bases line up with TRBD1. V dropped 5 bases and J dropped 0; count of bases not matched to a gene: 6. The CDR3 has 15 amino acids. The germline V gene has CDR1 LNHNV and CDR2 YYDKDF (reference sequence). The CDR3 nucleotides read TGTGCCACCAGCCCCCACGACAGGGCTAACTATGGCTACACCTTC. Translating gives CATSPHDRANYGYTF.

The CDR3 DNA follows: TGTGCCAGCAGTTGGTGGTCCGGGACAGGGACCGAAAAACTGTTTTTT. Its translation is CASSWWSGTGTEKLFF. The chain combines TRBV6-5 with TRBJ1-4, with 9 bases matching TRBD1. Losses at the gene ends were 4 bases for V and 8 bases for J; bases not matched to a gene: 11. The germline gives CDR1 MNHEY, CDR2 SVGAGI. This CDR3 spans 16 amino acids.

J is TRBJ2-7 and V is TRBV5-6, with D maybe TRBD1 (6 bases). This CDR3 has 14 residues. V dropped 6 bases and J dropped 1 base, with 14 bases sitting between them. Germline values: CDR1 SGHDT, CDR2 YYEEEE. The CDR3 nucleotides are TGTGCCAGCAATAAGGACAGCCCTTCCTACGAGCAGTACTTC. Protein sequence: CASNKDSPSYEQYF.

The gene calls are TRBV28 and TRBJ1-5; D uncertain. Germline assignment: CDR1 MDHEN and CDR2 SYDVKM. V lost 6 bases, J lost 6 bases, and 15 bases lay in between. The CDR3 consists of 14 residues. The CDR3 loop reads CASSPHLVAQPQHF. In DNA, the CDR3 is TGTGCCAGCAGCCCGCATCTGGTGGCTCAGCCCCAGCATTTT. Looking up the rest from reference TRBV28 and TRBJ1-5 gives the full variable domain: DVKVTQSSRYLVKRTGEKVFLECVQDMDHENMFWYRQDPGLGLRLIYFSYDVKMKEKGDIPEGYSVSREKKERFSLILESASTNQTSMYLCASSPHLVAQPQHFGDGTRLSIL.

This clone has only a few counts. This rearrangement joins TRBV7-2 to TRBJ1-5; D possibly corresponds to TRBD1 (5 bases). The CDR3 is made up of 16 amino acids. Germline V gene sequence: CDR1 SGHTA, CDR2 FQGNSA. Between the trimmed V and J ends, which lost 4 bases and 0 bases, there was a span of 13 bases. The CDR3 region has the DNA TGTGCCAGCAGCTCCCAGGGAGGGAATAGCAATCAGCCCCAGCATTTT. Its protein product is CASSSQGGNSNQPQHF.

The rearrangement uses TRBV10-1 and TRBJ2-7; D might be TRBD1 (5 bases). The CDR3 runs to 13 residues. CDR1 is WNHNN and CDR2 is SYGVQD in the germline V gene (reference sequence). Trimming stripped 5 bases from V and 5 bases from J, with 13 bases between. This CDR3 reads CASSPRERNEQYV. CDR3 nucleotides: TGCGCCAGCAGTCCCAGGGAAAGAAACGAGCAGTACGTC.